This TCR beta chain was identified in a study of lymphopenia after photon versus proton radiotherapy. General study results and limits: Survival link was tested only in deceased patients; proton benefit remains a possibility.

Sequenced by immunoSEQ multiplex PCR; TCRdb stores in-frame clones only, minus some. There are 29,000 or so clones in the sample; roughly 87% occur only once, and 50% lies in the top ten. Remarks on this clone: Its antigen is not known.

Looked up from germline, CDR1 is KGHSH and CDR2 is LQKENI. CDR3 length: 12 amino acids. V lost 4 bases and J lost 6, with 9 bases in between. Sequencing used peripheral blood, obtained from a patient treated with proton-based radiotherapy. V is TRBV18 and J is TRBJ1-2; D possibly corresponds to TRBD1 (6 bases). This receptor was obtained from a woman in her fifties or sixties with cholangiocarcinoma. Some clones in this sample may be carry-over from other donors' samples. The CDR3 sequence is CASSQTGNGYTF. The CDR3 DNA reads TGTGCCAGCTCACAGACAGGAAATGGCTACACCTTC.